Detailed here is one TCR beta chain. Its antigen is unknown. These data come from a study of metastatic and nonmetastatic thyroid tumors. Overall study context: Comparison of repertoires was carried out across blood and tumor or nodule tissue from malignant and benign thyroid patients.

Nobody among the patients had been given any treatment before thyroid surgery. Findings and caveats of the study: TCR beta diversity was reportedly significantly higher in malignant thyroid tumors than benign nodules, in blood and tumor.

Germline V lookup: CDR1 DFQATT, CDR2 SNEGSKA (reference sequence). The CDR3 sequence is 12 residues long. Trimming took 2 bases from V and 3 from J, leaving 7 bases between them. Original methodology: The distant-metastasis classifier for papillary thyroid cancer was built from CDR3 differences across clinicopathological groups. TCRdb reanalyzed the PCR reads with MiXCR. The V and J calls and clone size are TCRdb's, not the authors'. The sample has some 83,000 clones, around 13% seen once; the top ten hold more than 7%. Specimen: tumor tissue. This TCR was recovered from a female donor with papillary thyroid cancer or a benign thyroid nodule (not recorded which). Some clones in this sample may be carry-over from other donors' samples. This chain joins TRBV20-1 and TRBJ1-1; possible D gene TRBD1, 5 bases. CDR3 sequence (DNA): TGCAGTGCTAGAAGAGGGGACACTGAAGCTTTCTTT. This translates into CSARRGDTEAFF.